The next 32 T cell receptor beta chains were all read from a single sample in a study of cytomegalovirus exposure and HLA in healthy donors. The primer mix had 60 Vbeta and 13 Jbeta primers. TCRdb keeps only in-frame clones here, not all; method: immunoSEQ multiplex PCR. The sample includes 95,000 to 150,000 clones, about 76% of them seen just once. The specimen sequenced was PBMCs. These receptor sequences come from a man between 60 and 75 years old in good health and CMV-seropositive.

This clone was seen a single time. This chain uses TRBV5-6 with TRBJ1-4, with 8 positions matching TRBD1. The trim removed 1 base at V and 8 bases at J, leaving 7 bases unmatched. The CDR3 runs 15 residues. Germline values: CDR1 SGHDT, CDR2 YYEEEE. The DNA for the CDR3 is TGTGCCAGCAGCTTGAGGTCAGGGGGCTGGGAAAAACTGTTTTTT. As protein: CASSLRSGGWEKLFF.

The count of this clone is one. In nucleotides, the CDR3 is TGTGCCAGAAGCGTATTATCCGGGACAGGGACAGAAAAACTGTTTTTT. Protein sequence: CARSVLSGTGTEKLFF. The V call is TRBV5-3, the J call TRBJ1-4, with TRBD1 matching 9 bases. Being an ORF, TRBV5-3 has a function that is uncertain. There are 16 residues in the CDR3. V shed 4 bases and J 8 bases; nucleotides not matched to a gene: 12.

The rearrangement joins TRBV9 to TRBJ1-3, with TRBD1 matching over 7 bases. The junction had 3 bases not matched to a gene; V was cut back by 0 bases and J by 0 bases. This CDR3 contains 16 residues. Germline lookup yields CDR1 SGDLS and CDR2 YYNGEE. CDR3 residues: CASSVGYRGSGNTIYF. The CDR3 DNA sequence: TGTGCCAGCAGCGTAGGGTACAGGGGCTCTGGAAACACCATATATTTT.

Only one count was recorded for this clone. In the same sample, other DNA sequences code for this CDR3. The chain joins TRBV18 to TRBJ1-4; perhaps TRBD1 as D (6 bases). Trimming removed 2 bases from V and 8 bases from J, with 15 bases in between. Per germline, CDR1 KGHSH and CDR2 LQKENI. This CDR3 is built from 15 residues. The CDR3 DNA reads TGTGCCAGCTCACCAAACCAGGGGAGGGAGGAAAAACTGTTTTTT. This sequence encodes CASSPNQGREEKLFF.

Concerning this clone: The sample has other DNA sequences that encode this CDR3 too. The V and J genes are TRBV2 and TRBJ1-2; 9 bases line up with TRBD1. The V and J ends lost 4 bases and 8 bases, in that order; junction bases with no gene match: 2. This CDR3 is built from 12 residues. Germline lookup yields CDR1 SNHLY and CDR2 FYNNEI. For the CDR3, the DNA is TGTGCCAGCAGTGGACAGGGGGTCGGCTACACCTTC. Translated: CASSGQGVGYTF.

The chain couples TRBV28 to TRBJ1-1; TRBD1 matches at 8 bases. The germline V gene has CDR1 MDHEN and CDR2 SYDVKM. Trimming removed 8 bases from V and 1 base from J; junction bases left unmatched: 18. The CDR3 contains 18 residues. CDR3 sequence: CASYSYRRQGAWNTEAFF. The CDR3 coding sequence is TGTGCCAGCTACTCTTATAGGCGGCAGGGGGCCTGGAACACTGAAGCTTTCTTT.

The chain employs TRBV5-5 and TRBJ1-6, with 11 bases lining up with TRBD1. Looked up from germline, CDR1 is SGHKS and CDR2 is YYEKEE (reference sequence). J gave up 6 bases and V 4 bases, and 9 bases lay outside the gene matches. This CDR3 is built from 17 residues. CDR3 sequence: CASSGSGTGGFNSPLHF. CDR3 coding DNA: TGTGCCAGCAGCGGGTCCGGGACAGGGGGTTTTAATTCACCCCTCCACTTT.

The V call is TRBV6-5, the J call TRBJ1-5; D is perhaps TRBD1 (6 bases). Trimming removed 6 bases from V and 5 bases from J, with 14 bases in between. Germline-derived CDR1 and CDR2 are MNHEY and SVGAGI. The CDR3 has 14 residues. CDR3 coding DNA: TGTGCCAGCAGCACTTACAGGGATGATCAGCCCCAGCATTTT. It translates to CASSTYRDDQPQHF.

This clone was seen only a few times. The chain recombines TRBV12-5 with TRBJ1-4; no clear D gene. The CDR3 covers 16 residues. Deletions cut 0 bases from V and 4 bases from J, with 12 bases between. The V gene's germline CDR1 is LGHNT and CDR2 FRNRAP. The CDR3 DNA follows: TGTGCTAGTGGTTTGGTACAGAAAGAAAGTAATGAAAAACTGTTTTTT. It encodes CASGLVQKESNEKLFF.

The chain carries TRBV19 and TRBJ2-2; 9 bases are a match to TRBD1. Germline V gene lookup returns CDR1 LNHDA and CDR2 SQIVND (reference sequence). V shed 7 bases, J shed 5 bases, and the junction held 5 bases outside the gene matches. This CDR3 contains 14 residues. The CDR3 is CASTIGTGTGELFF. CDR3 nucleotides: TGTGCCAGTACCATAGGGACAGGGACCGGGGAGCTGTTTTTT.

J is TRBJ2-7 and V is TRBV28; no reliable D call. CDR3 length equals 10 residues. V was pared by 5 bases and J by 4 bases, with 3 bases between. Germline V gives CDR1 MDHEN, CDR2 SYDVKM. CDR3: CASSLYEQYF. DNA for the CDR3: TGTGCCAGCAGTCTATACGAGCAGTACTTC. Using reference TRBV28 and TRBJ2-7 for the parts outside the CDR3, the full variable domain is DVKVTQSSRYLVKRTGEKVFLECVQDMDHENMFWYRQDPGLGLRLIYFSYDVKMKEKGDIPEGYSVSREKKERFSLILESASTNQTSMYLCASSLYEQYFGPGTRLTVT.

V gene TRBV2 combines with J gene TRBJ2-7; 11 bases fit TRBD2. The CDR3 contains 19 residues. Germline CDR1 and CDR2: SNHLY and FYNNEI. J gave up 2 bases and V 7 bases, and 19 bases lay outside the gene matches. CDR3 sequence: CASKGRRASGRRPPYEQYF. CDR3 bases: TGTGCCAGCAAAGGGCGGCGGGCTAGCGGGAGGAGGCCCCCCTACGAGCAGTACTTC.

This clone was detected many times. The chain employs TRBV5-1 and TRBJ1-3; D gene uncertain. CDR3 length equals 13 residues. The germline V gene has CDR1 SGHRS and CDR2 YFSETQ. The V gene lost 4 bases and the J gene lost 3 bases, with 8 bases spanning the gap. CDR3 region: CASSRTHGNTIYF. CDR3 bases: TGCGCCAGCAGCCGAACACATGGAAACACCATATATTTT. Full variable domain (missing parts from reference TRBV5-1 and TRBJ1-3): KAGVTQTPRYLIKTRGQQVTLSCSPISGHRSVSWYQQTPGQGLQFLFEYFSETQRNKGNFPGRFSGRQFSNSRSEMNVSTLELGDSALYLCASSRTHGNTIYFGEGSWLTVV.

This clone has just one count. The sample has other DNA sequences that encode this CDR3 too. The V gene is TRBV9, the J gene TRBJ1-1; weak D call: TRBD1 (5 bases). Trimming took 0 bases from V and 5 from J, leaving 11 bases between them. The CDR3 is 14 amino acids. CDR1 is SGDLS, CDR2 YYNGEE, per germline. Here the CDR3 reads CASSVVGGNTEAFF. In DNA, the CDR3 is TGTGCCAGCAGCGTAGTGGGGGGTAATACTGAAGCTTTCTTT.

The V call is TRBV5-1, the J call TRBJ1-1; 8 bases are a match to TRBD1. V trimming: 1 base; J trimming: 13 bases; junction bases outside the gene matches: 6. CDR3 length: 12 amino acids. The germline V gene encodes CDR1 SGHRS and CDR2 YFSETQ. The DNA for the CDR3 is TGCGCCAGCAGCTTGTACCAGGGGGCTGTTTTCTTT. Protein: CASSLYQGAVFF.

This clone was observed once. This chain joins TRBV12-5 and TRBJ2-7; TRBD1 agrees at 9 bases. Germline V CDR1 and CDR2: LGHNT, FRNRAP. CDR3 size: 16 residues. Losses at the gene ends were 4 bases for V and 5 bases for J; bases not matched to a gene: 12. DNA of the CDR3: TGTGCTAGTGGTTCTTCCCCCGGGACAGGGTTGCACGAGCAGTACTTC. It yields the protein CASGSSPGTGLHEQYF.

The chain employs TRBV2 and TRBJ2-1, with TRBD2 matching over 13 bases. Germline CDR1 and CDR2: SNHLY and FYNNEI. The CDR3 totals 17 residues. Unmatched junction bases numbered 10, after V lost 5 bases and J lost 6 bases. The CDR3: CASSFLELAGGSNEQFF. The CDR3 DNA sequence: TGTGCCAGCAGTTTTTTAGAACTAGCGGGAGGGTCCAATGAGCAGTTCTTC.

V usage is TRBV2 and J usage is TRBJ1-6; no clear D gene. Per the germline V gene, CDR1 is SNHLY and CDR2 is FYNNEI. Deletions cut 4 bases from V and 3 bases from J, with 7 bases between. The CDR3 sequence is 14 residues long. The CDR3 region has the DNA TGTGCCAGCAGTGGTCAGATCTATAATTCACCCCTCCACTTT. Protein: CASSGQIYNSPLHF. The full variable domain, in which reference TRBV2 and TRBJ1-6 provide the parts outside the CDR3, is EPEVTQTPSHQVTQMGQEVILRCVPISNHLYFYWYRQILGQKVEFLVSFYNNEISEKSEIFDDQFSVERPDGSNFTLKIRSTKLEDSAMYFCASSGQIYNSPLHFGNGTRLTVT.

The chain couples TRBV7-6 to TRBJ1-6; no clear D. CDR1 and CDR2 from the germline V gene are SGHVS and FNYEAQ. Trimming took 4 bases from V and 8 from J, leaving 9 bases between them. The CDR3 is 13 amino acids. The CDR3 DNA sequence: TGTGCCAGCAGCTGGAGACGGGATTCACCCCTCCACTTT. Amino acid sequence: CASSWRRDSPLHF.

V is TRBV2 and J is TRBJ2-1; TRBD2 is a possible D gene (5 bases). The V and J ends lost 7 bases and 1 base respectively, with 11 bases between them. CDR3 length: 14 amino acids. The V gene's germline CDR1 is SNHLY and CDR2 FYNNEI. In DNA form, the CDR3 reads TGTGCCAGCAACCGAGCGGTATCCTACAATGAGCAGTTCTTC. Translating gives CASNRAVSYNEQFF. Complete variable domain (other parts from reference TRBV2 and TRBJ2-1): EPEVTQTPSHQVTQMGQEVILRCVPISNHLYFYWYRQILGQKVEFLVSFYNNEISEKSEIFDDQFSVERPDGSNFTLKIRSTKLEDSAMYFCASNRAVSYNEQFFGPGTRLTVL.

The rearrangement links TRBV6-1 to TRBJ2-7, with 8 positions matching TRBD1. The length of the CDR3 is 14 residues. Germline V gene data show CDR1 as MNHNS and CDR2 as SASEGT. The junction had 6 bases not matched to a gene; V was cut back by 5 bases and J by 3 bases. The CDR3 DNA sequence: TGTGCCAGCAGTCAGAGACAGGGGATCTACGAGCAGTACTTC. Its translation is CASSQRQGIYEQYF.

CDR3 sequence (DNA): TGTGCCAGCAGCGATAGCGGGACCTTGTTCTTC. Protein sequence: CASSDSGTLFF. The rearrangement links TRBV7-2 to TRBJ2-1; 8 bases fit TRBD2. Trimming cost V 5 bases and J 15 bases; bases outside gene matches: 6. CDR3 size: 11 residues. Germline lookup yields CDR1 SGHTA and CDR2 FQGNSA.

This clone was observed a handful of times. This chain joins TRBV18 and TRBJ1-1; 11 bases line up with TRBD1. Trimming removed 3 bases from V and 7 bases from J; junction bases left unmatched: 4. The CDR3 length is 14 residues. The germline V gene has CDR1 KGHSH and CDR2 LQKENI. The CDR3 here is CASSPGGQGVEAFF. DNA for the CDR3: TGTGCCAGCTCACCTGGGGGACAGGGGGTTGAAGCTTTCTTT.

Only a few counts were recorded for this clone. The rearrangement joins TRBV30 to TRBJ1-4; D gene ambiguous. Trimming removed 0 bases from V and 3 bases from J, with 11 bases in between. The CDR3 totals 15 residues. CDR1 is GTSNPN, CDR2 SVGIG, per germline (reference sequence). CDR3 in amino acids: CAWSVLGRPNEKLFF. CDR3 nucleotide sequence: TGTGCCTGGAGTGTATTGGGCAGACCTAATGAAAAACTGTTTTTT.

The chain combines TRBV27 with TRBJ2-4; possible D gene TRBD1, 6 bases. The CDR3 spans 14 residues. The germline V and J ends were trimmed by 6 bases and 1 base, with 10 bases remaining between them. From germline, CDR1 is MNHEY and CDR2 SMNVEV (reference sequence). This CDR3 is CASSPGHAKNIQYF. The CDR3 DNA follows: TGTGCCAGCAGCCCGGGACACGCCAAAAACATTCAGTACTTC.

The chain couples TRBV12-2 to TRBJ1-1; TRBD1 is the table's D call and was not checked against the DNA. TRBV12-2 is a pseudogene. CDR3 size: 18 residues. CDR3 region: CASRLRPGQGAPGTEAFF. CDR3 bases: TGTGCAAGTCGCTTGCGACCGGGACAGGGGGCTCCGGGGACTGAAGCTTTCTTT.

The chain couples TRBV6-1 to TRBJ2-5; 8 nucleotides align to TRBD2. Germline V gene data show CDR1 as MNHNS and CDR2 as SASEGT. The V segment lost 4 bases and the J segment 3 bases; nucleotides outside the gene matches: 10. CDR3 length equals 16 residues. CDR3 loop: CASSALVAGGEETQYF. In DNA form, the CDR3 reads TGTGCCAGCAGTGCCCTTGTCGCGGGAGGTGAAGAGACCCAGTACTTC.

This chain links TRBV11-2 with TRBJ1-1, with a possible D match to TRBD1 (5 bases). The germline V gene encodes CDR1 SGHAT and CDR2 FQNNGV. This CDR3 has 18 amino acids. Deletions cut 4 bases from V and 1 base from J, with 22 bases between. CDR3 region: CASSSYSQGRRTNTEAFF. CDR3 bases: TGTGCCAGCAGCTCCTACTCGCAGGGAAGGCGTACGAACACTGAAGCTTTCTTT. Using reference TRBV11-2 and TRBJ1-1 for the parts outside the CDR3, the full variable domain is EAGVAQSPRYKIIEKRQSVAFWCNPISGHATLYWYQQILGQGPKLLIQFQNNGVVDDSQLPKDRFSAERLKGVDSTLKIQPAKLEDSAVYLCASSSYSQGRRTNTEAFFGQGTRLTVV.

This chain uses TRBV25-1 with TRBJ1-6; 7 bases are shared with TRBD1. Germline CDR1 is MGHDK and CDR2 is SYGVNS. The junction had 2 bases not matched to a gene; V was cut back by 3 bases and J by 6 bases. The CDR3 covers 14 residues. The CDR3 region has the DNA TGTGCCAGCAGTGACGGGACAGCTAATTCACCCCTCCACTTT. It codes for CASSDGTANSPLHF.

The J gene is TRBJ2-3, the V gene TRBV5-4; perhaps TRBD2 as D (6 bases). Trimming took off 6 bases at V and 0 bases at J, with 17 bases between the two ends. This CDR3 region has 16 residues. Germline lookup yields CDR1 SGHNT and CDR2 YYREEE (reference sequence). CDR3 bases: TGTGCCAGCATGGCAGCGGGCCGCCTTAGCACAGATACGCAGTATTTT. It codes for CASMAAGRLSTDTQYF.

The chain joins TRBV7-3 to TRBJ2-1; 8 nucleotides line up with TRBD1. The CDR3 consists of 16 residues. V lost 0 bases to trimming and J lost 2 bases; unmatched junction nucleotides: 3. CDR1 SGHTA and CDR2 FQGTGA come from the germline V gene. CDR3 DNA: TGTGCCAGCAGCTTAACGACAGGGGCCACCTACAATGAGCAGTTCTTC. It specifies CASSLTTGATYNEQFF.

The chain is built from TRBV5-4 and TRBJ2-1, with 8 bases aligning to TRBD1. This CDR3 comprises 14 residues. Germline CDR1 and CDR2: SGHNT and YYREEE (reference sequence). Losses at the gene ends were 4 bases for V and 2 bases for J; bases not matched to a gene: 2. The CDR3, as DNA: TGTGCCAGCAGCCCGGGACAGGCCTACAATGAGCAGTTCTTC. Translated, it gives CASSPGQAYNEQFF.